This T cell receptor beta chain derives from a study of T cell repertoires in cytomegalovirus infection. TCRdb called the reads again in MiXCR, with one record for every CDR3 protein. The sample shows about 470,000 distinct CDR3 sequences, about 42% of them seen only once. This clonotype was counted between two and nine times. Its antigen is as yet unknown. From germline, CDR1 is SEHNR and CDR2 FQNEAQ (reference sequence). V lost 2 bases to trimming and J lost 5 bases, with 9 bases between them. The CDR3 extends over 14 amino acids. The sample in question was cultured PBMCs, obtained from culture after CMV antigen stimulation. This chain joins TRBV7-9 and TRBJ1-4, with D unresolved. The receptor comes from a human donor in good health (CMV status not recorded). Some clones in this sample may be carry-over from other donors' samples. The CDR3 loop is CASSLSGPNEKLFF. CDR3 bases: TGTGCCAGCAGCTTATCCGGGCCCAATGAAAAACTGTTTTTT. The variable domain in full, with the rest retrieved from reference TRBV7-9 and TRBJ1-4, is DTGVSQNPRHKITKRGQNVTFRCDPISEHNRLYWYRQTLGQGPEFLTYFQNEAQLEKSRLLSDRFSAERPKGSFSTLEIQRTEQGDSAMYLCASSLSGPNEKLFFGSGTQLSVL.